This entry lists 16 T cell receptor beta chains sequenced from one sample in a study of cytomegalovirus exposure and HLA in healthy donors. The study ran its PCR with 60 Vbeta and 13 Jbeta primers. Assay used: immunoSEQ multiplex PCR; TCRdb lists only in-frame clones, some missing. The sample includes more than 95,000 clones, around 80% of them seen just once. The sequencing input was PBMCs. The receptors originated from a woman between 18 and 29 years old in good health and CMV-seropositive.

This chain joins TRBV7-3 and TRBJ2-3, with TRBD2 matching 7 bases. The length of the CDR3 is 14 residues. V was clipped by 3 bases and J by 2 bases; unmatched bases: 2. Germline CDR1 and CDR2: SGHTA and FQGTGA. CDR3 coding DNA: TGTGCCAGCAGCTTGGGACTAACCACAGATACGCAGTATTTT. Amino acid sequence: CASSLGLTTDTQYF.

The CDR3 bases are TGCGCCAGCATCCGGGACAACTCCTACGAGCAGTACTTC. Translated, it gives CASIRDNSYEQYF. The chain couples TRBV10-2 to TRBJ2-7, with a possible D match to TRBD1 (6 bases). Trimming took off 7 bases at V and 0 bases at J, with 10 bases between the two ends. The CDR3 sequence is 13 residues long. Germline CDR1 is WSHSY and CDR2 is SAAADI.

The rearrangement uses TRBV5-4 and TRBJ2-1, with 9 bases aligning to TRBD1. The CDR3 totals 15 residues. Germline trimming cut 5 bases from V and 4 bases from J; bases unmatched to any gene: 7. Per the germline V gene, CDR1 is SGHNT and CDR2 is YYREEE (reference sequence). CDR3 coding DNA: TGTGCCAGCAGGGCCGGACAGGGGCCTTACAATGAGCAGTTCTTC. It translates to CASRAGQGPYNEQFF.

The genes are TRBV27 and TRBJ1-2; 8 bases are shared with TRBD1. J gave up 8 bases and V 4 bases, and 6 bases lay outside the gene matches. The CDR3 extends over 13 amino acids. Germline values: CDR1 MNHEY, CDR2 SMNVEV (reference sequence). Here the CDR3 reads CASSSAGGPGYTF. The CDR3 nucleotides read TGTGCCAGCAGTTCCGCAGGGGGCCCGGGCTACACCTTC.

The table lists this clone with a few counts. The chain couples TRBV6-1 to TRBJ2-7; no clear D gene. V lost 1 base and J lost 9, with 10 bases in between. CDR1 is MNHNS and CDR2 is SASEGT in the germline V gene. This CDR3 has 12 residues. The CDR3 protein is CASSEGPLLQYF. The CDR3 DNA reads as TGTGCCAGCAGTGAAGGGCCGTTGTTGCAGTACTTC.

The sample holds a few counts of this clone. At the DNA level, this CDR3 is encoded by other sequences in the same sample as well. The chain combines TRBV10-2 with TRBJ1-1; tentatively, D is TRBD1 (6 bases). There are 14 residues in the CDR3. V was cut by 2 bases and J by 1 base, with 8 bases left in between. CDR1 WSHSY and CDR2 SAAADI come from the germline V gene. Here the CDR3 DNA reads TGCGCCAGCAGTGAGGGCAGGGGGAACACTGAAGCTTTCTTT. Translated: CASSEGRGNTEAFF.

This clone has a single count. The chain is built from TRBV7-6 and TRBJ2-3; 9 nucleotides agree with TRBD2. The CDR3 sequence is 14 residues long. Germline values: CDR1 SGHVS, CDR2 FNYEAQ. Unmatched junction bases numbered 6, after V lost 5 bases and J lost 6 bases. In DNA form, the CDR3 reads TGTGCCAGCAGCAACCTTCTAGCGGGGGATACGCAGTATTTT. This gives the protein CASSNLLAGDTQYF.

The V call is TRBV7-2, the J call TRBJ2-1; D is uncertain. CDR3 length: 11 residues. V was shortened by 5 bases and J by 4 bases, with 3 bases between the two germline ends. Germline CDR1 and CDR2: SGHTA and FQGNSA. The CDR3 region is CASSPYNEQFF. CDR3 DNA: TGTGCCAGCAGCCCATACAATGAGCAGTTCTTC.

This clone was observed a few times. V is TRBV5-1 and J is TRBJ1-4; D is unclear. Trimming removed 0 bases from V and 3 bases from J, with 9 bases in between. CDR1 and CDR2 (germline): SGHRS, YFSETQ. This CDR3 comprises 15 residues. Here the CDR3 DNA reads TGCGCCAGCAGCTTGGCCAGGAGGGCTAATGAAAAACTGTTTTTT. Its translation: CASSLARRANEKLFF.

The gene calls are TRBV10-3 and TRBJ2-5; D is possibly TRBD2 (6 bases). V was cut by 8 bases and J by 2 bases, with 9 bases left in between. The germline V gene encodes CDR1 ENHRY and CDR2 SYGVKD. The CDR3 runs 12 residues. The CDR3 here is CAIGAGQETQYF. The CDR3 DNA sequence: TGTGCCATCGGGGCGGGACAAGAGACCCAGTACTTC.

This rearrangement joins TRBV6-5 to TRBJ2-7; TRBD1 is a possible D gene (5 bases). Trimming pared 7 bases from V and 2 bases from J, leaving 18 bases between. The CDR3 is made up of 15 amino acids. Germline values: CDR1 MNHEY, CDR2 SVGAGI. CDR3: CASTPSGWKPYEQYF. The CDR3 nucleotides are TGTGCCAGCACTCCCTCAGGGTGGAAGCCCTACGAGCAGTACTTC.

This sequence joins TRBV5-6 and TRBJ2-1; 13 nucleotides line up with TRBD2. Per the germline V gene, CDR1 is SGHDT and CDR2 is YYEEEE. V was pared by 4 bases and J by 7 bases, with 11 bases of the junction left unmatched. This CDR3 has 17 amino acids. CDR3 sequence: CASSRTSGSLGVNEQFF. In DNA form, the CDR3 reads TGTGCCAGCAGCCGGACTAGCGGGAGTCTGGGGGTGAATGAGCAGTTCTTC. Based on the CDR3 plus reference TRBV5-6 and TRBJ2-1, the full variable domain is DAGVTQSPTHLIKTRGQQVTLRCSPKSGHDTVSWYQQALGQGPQFIFQYYEEEERQRGNFPDRFSGHQFPNYSSELNVNALLLGDSALYLCASSRTSGSLGVNEQFFGPGTRLTVL.

The V gene is TRBV5-6, the J gene TRBJ2-7, with TRBD2 identical over 9 bases. J lost 6 bases, V lost 0 bases, and 7 bases had no gene match. This CDR3 is built from 15 residues. Germline V CDR1 and CDR2: SGHDT, YYEEEE. DNA for the CDR3: TGTGCCAGCAGCTTGGGTGCGGGAGGGGTTGGCGAGCAGTACTTC. This codes for CASSLGAGGVGEQYF.

V and J are TRBV9 and TRBJ2-1, with TRBD2 matching over 9 bases. The germline gives CDR1 SGDLS, CDR2 YYNGEE. The CDR3 extends over 16 amino acids. The J segment lost 0 bases and the V segment lost 2 bases, leaving 3 bases of the junction unmatched. Here the CDR3 reads CASSVGLARSYNEQFF. The DNA of the CDR3 is TGTGCCAGCAGCGTGGGACTAGCTCGCTCCTACAATGAGCAGTTCTTC.

The V gene is TRBV27, the J gene TRBJ2-2; D remains ambiguous. Germline values: CDR1 MNHEY, CDR2 SMNVEV (reference sequence). V was trimmed by 5 bases and J by 8 bases, leaving 18 bases between them. This CDR3 has 15 amino acids. CDR3 residues: CASSAATSTTGELFF. CDR3 in DNA: TGTGCCAGCAGTGCGGCTACCTCAACCACTGGGGAGCTGTTTTTT.

CDR3 in amino acids: CSVGDGDNQPQHF. CDR3 DNA sequence: TGCAGCGTTGGTGATGGAGACAATCAGCCCCAGCATTTT. V gene TRBV29-1 combines with J gene TRBJ1-5, with unresolved D. CDR1 is SQVTM, CDR2 ANQGSEA, per germline. CDR3 length: 13 residues. Trimming stripped 4 bases from V and 3 bases from J, with 10 bases between.